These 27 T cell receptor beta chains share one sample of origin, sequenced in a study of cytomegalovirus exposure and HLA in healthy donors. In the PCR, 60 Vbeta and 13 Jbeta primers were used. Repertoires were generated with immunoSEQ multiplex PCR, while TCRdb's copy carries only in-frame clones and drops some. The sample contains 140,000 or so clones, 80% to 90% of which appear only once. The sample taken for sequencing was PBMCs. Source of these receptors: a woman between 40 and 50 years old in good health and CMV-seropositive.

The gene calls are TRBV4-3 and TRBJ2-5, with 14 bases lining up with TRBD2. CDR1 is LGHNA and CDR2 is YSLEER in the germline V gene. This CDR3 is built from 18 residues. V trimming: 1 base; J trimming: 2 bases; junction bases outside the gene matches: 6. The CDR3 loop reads CASSQGVTSGGAQETQYF. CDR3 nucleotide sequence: TGCGCCAGCAGCCAAGGGGTGACTAGCGGGGGGGCGCAAGAGACCCAGTACTTC.

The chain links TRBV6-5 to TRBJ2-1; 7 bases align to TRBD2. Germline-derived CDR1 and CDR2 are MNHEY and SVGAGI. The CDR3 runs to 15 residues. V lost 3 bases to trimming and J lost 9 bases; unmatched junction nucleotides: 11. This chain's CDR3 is CASSYGWEGWSEQFF. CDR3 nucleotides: TGTGCCAGCAGTTATGGGTGGGAGGGATGGAGTGAGCAGTTCTTC.

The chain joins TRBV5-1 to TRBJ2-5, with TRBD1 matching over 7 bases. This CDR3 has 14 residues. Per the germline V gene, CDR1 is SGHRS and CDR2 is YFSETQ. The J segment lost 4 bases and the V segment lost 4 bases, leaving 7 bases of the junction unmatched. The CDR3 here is CASSPGGIRETQYF. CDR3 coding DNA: TGCGCCAGCAGCCCAGGGGGTATCCGAGAGACCCAGTACTTC.

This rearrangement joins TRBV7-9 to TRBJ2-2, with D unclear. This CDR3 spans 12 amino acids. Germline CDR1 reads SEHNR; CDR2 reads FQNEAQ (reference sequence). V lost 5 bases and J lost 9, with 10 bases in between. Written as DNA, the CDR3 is TGTGCCAGCAGCCTACGTGTTAGGGAGCTGTTTTTT. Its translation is CASSLRVRELFF.

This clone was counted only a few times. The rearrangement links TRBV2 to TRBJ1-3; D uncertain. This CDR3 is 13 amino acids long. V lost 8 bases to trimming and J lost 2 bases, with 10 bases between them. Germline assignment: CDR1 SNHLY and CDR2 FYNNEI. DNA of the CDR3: TGTGCCAGCGTGTTCGCAGCTGGAAACACCATATATTTT. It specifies CASVFAAGNTIYF.

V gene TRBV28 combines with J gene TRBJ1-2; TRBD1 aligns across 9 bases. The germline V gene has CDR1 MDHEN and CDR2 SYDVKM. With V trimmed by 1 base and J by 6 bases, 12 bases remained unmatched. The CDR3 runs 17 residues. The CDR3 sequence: CASSLLWDRVVGHGYTF. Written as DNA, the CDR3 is TGTGCCAGCAGTTTATTATGGGACAGGGTTGTGGGTCATGGCTACACCTTC.

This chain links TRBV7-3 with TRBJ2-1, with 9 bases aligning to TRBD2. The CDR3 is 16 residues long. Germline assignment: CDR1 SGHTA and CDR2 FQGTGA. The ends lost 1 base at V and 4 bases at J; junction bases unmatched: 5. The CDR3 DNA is TGTGCCAGCAGCTTAAATGCGGGAGGGGGATACAATGAGCAGTTCTTC. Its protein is CASSLNAGGGYNEQFF. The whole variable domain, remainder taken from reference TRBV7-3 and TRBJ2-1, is GAGVSQTPSNKVTEKGKYVELRCDPISGHTALYWYRQSLGQGPEFLIYFQGTGAADDSGLPNDRFFAVRPEGSVSTLKIQRTERGDSAVYLCASSLNAGGGYNEQFFGPGTRLTVL.

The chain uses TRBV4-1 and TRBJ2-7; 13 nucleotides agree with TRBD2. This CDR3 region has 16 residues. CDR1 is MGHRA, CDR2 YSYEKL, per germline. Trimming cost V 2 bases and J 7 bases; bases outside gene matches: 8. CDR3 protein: CASSQFLGLAGEEQYF. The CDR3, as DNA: TGCGCCAGCAGCCAATTTTTAGGACTAGCGGGAGAGGAGCAGTACTTC.

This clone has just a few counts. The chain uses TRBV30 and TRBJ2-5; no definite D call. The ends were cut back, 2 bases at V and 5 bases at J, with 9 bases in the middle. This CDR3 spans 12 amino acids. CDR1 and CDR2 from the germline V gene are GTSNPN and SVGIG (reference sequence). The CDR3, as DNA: TGTGCCTGGAGTCCTCAGTGGGAGACCCAGTACTTC. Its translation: CAWSPQWETQYF.

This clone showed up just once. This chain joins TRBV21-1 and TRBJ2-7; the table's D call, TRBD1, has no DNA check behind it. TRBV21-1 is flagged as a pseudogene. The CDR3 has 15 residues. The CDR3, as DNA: TGTGCCAGCACCCCAAACAGGGAAGGCTCCTACGAGCAGTACTTC. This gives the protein CASTPNREGSYEQYF.

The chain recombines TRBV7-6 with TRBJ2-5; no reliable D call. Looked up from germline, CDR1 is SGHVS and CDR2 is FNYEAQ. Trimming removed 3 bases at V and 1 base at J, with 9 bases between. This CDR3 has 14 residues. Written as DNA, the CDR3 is TGTGCCAGCAGCTTCGAACATGCCCAAGAGACCCAGTACTTC. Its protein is CASSFEHAQETQYF.

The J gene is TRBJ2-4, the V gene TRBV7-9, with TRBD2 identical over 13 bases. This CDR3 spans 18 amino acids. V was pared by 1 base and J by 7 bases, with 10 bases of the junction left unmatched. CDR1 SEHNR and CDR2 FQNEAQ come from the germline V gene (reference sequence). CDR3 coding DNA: TGTGCCAGCAGCTTAGGAGGTGGGACTAGCGGGAAGGTTAACATTCAGTACTTC. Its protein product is CASSLGGGTSGKVNIQYF.

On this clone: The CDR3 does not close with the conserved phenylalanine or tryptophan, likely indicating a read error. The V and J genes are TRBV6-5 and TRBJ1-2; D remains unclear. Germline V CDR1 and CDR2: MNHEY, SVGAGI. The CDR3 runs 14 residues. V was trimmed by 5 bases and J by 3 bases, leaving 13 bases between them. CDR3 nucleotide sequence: TGTGCCAGCAGTCGGGATTTGACGGACTATGGCTACACCATC. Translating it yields CASSRDLTDYGYTI.

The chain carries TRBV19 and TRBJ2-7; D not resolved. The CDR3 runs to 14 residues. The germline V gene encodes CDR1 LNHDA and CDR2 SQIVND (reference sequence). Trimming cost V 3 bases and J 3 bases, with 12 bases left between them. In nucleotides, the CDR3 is TGTGCCAGTAGTATGAACGGCAGGAACTACGAGCAGTACTTC. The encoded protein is CASSMNGRNYEQYF.

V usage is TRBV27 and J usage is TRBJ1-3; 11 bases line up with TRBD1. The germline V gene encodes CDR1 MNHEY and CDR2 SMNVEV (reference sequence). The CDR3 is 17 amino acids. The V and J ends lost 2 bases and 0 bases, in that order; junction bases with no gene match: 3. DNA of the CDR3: TGTGCCAGCAGTTTAAGGGACAGGGGGTTCTCTGGAAACACCATATATTTT. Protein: CASSLRDRGFSGNTIYF.

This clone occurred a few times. The chain's CDR3 is CASSLQATNEKLFF. Written as DNA, the CDR3 is TGTGCCAGCAGCTTACAGGCAACTAATGAAAAACTGTTTTTT. This sequence joins TRBV7-9 and TRBJ1-4; D gene ambiguous. Deletions cut 2 bases from V and 0 bases from J, with 4 bases between. Germline CDR1 and CDR2: SEHNR and FQNEAQ (reference sequence). The CDR3 runs 14 residues.

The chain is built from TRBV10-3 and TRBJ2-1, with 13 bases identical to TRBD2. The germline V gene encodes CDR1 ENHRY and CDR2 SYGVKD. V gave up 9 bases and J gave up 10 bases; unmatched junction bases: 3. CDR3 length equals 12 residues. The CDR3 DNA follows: TGTGCCATAAGGACTAGCGGGGGAGAGCAGTTCTTC. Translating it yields CAIRTSGGEQFF.

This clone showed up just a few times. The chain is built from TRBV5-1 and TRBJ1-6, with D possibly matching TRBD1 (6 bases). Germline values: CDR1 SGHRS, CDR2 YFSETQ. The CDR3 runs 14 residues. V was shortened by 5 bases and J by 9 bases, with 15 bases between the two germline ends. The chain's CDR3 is CASSGGGGGSPLHF. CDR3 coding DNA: TGCGCCAGCAGTGGGGGCGGTGGGGGTTCACCCCTCCACTTT.

The CDR3 DNA follows: TGTGCCAGCAGTTTTAACTTCTTGGCAGGAGGCACTGAAGCTTTCTTT. It codes for CASSFNFLAGGTEAFF. The chain links TRBV28 to TRBJ1-1; unclear D gene. The V gene's germline CDR1 is MDHEN and CDR2 SYDVKM. Between the trimmed V and J ends, which lost 3 bases and 4 bases, there was a span of 18 bases. The CDR3 is made up of 16 amino acids.

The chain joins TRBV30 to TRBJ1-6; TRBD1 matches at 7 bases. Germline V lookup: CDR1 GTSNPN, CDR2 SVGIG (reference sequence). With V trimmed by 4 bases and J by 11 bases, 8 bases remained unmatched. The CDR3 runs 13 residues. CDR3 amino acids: CAWNDRALAPLHF. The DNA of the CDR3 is TGTGCCTGGAACGACAGGGCTCTGGCACCCCTCCACTTT.

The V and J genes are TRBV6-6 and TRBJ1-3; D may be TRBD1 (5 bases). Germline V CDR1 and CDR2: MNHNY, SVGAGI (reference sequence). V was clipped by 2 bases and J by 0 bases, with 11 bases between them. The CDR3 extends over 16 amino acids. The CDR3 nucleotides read TGTGCCAGCAGTTACACAGGTTTCGGCTCTGGAAACACCATATATTTT. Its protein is CASSYTGFGSGNTIYF.

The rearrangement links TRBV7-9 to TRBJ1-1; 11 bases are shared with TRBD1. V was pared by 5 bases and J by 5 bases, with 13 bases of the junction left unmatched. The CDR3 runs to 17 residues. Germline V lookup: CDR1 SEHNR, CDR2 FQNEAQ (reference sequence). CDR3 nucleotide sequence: TGTGCCAGCAGCGTTCTAGGACAGGGGGCCCGGAGGACTGAAGCTTTCTTT. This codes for CASSVLGQGARRTEAFF.

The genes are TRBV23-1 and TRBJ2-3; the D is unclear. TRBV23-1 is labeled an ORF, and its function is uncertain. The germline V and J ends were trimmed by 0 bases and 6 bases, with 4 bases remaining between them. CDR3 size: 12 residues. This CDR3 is CASSQSRDTQYF. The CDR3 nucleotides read TGCGCCAGCAGTCAATCGCGGGATACGCAGTATTTT.

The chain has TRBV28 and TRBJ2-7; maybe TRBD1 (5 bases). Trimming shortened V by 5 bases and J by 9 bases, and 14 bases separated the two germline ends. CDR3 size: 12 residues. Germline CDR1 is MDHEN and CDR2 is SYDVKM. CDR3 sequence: CASSQGALRQYF. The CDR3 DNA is TGTGCCAGCAGTCAAGGGGCCCTAAGGCAGTACTTC.

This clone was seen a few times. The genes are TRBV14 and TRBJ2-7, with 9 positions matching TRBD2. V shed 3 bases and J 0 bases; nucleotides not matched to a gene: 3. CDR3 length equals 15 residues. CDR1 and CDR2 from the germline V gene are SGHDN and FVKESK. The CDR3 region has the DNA TGTGCCAGCAGCCACAATAGCGGGAGCTCCTACGAGCAGTACTTC. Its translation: CASSHNSGSSYEQYF.

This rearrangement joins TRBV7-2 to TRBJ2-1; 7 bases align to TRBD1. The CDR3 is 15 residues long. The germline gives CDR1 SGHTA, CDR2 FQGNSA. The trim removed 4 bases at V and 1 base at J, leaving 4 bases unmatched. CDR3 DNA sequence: TGTGCCAGCAGCTCCGACAGGGCTTCCTACAATGAGCAGTTCTTC. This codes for CASSSDRASYNEQFF.

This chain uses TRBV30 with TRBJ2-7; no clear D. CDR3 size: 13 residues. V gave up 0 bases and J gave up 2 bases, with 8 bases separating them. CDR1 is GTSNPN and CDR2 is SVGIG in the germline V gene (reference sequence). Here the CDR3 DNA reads TGTGCCTGGAGTGTACAGAAGGCCTACGAGCAGTACTTC. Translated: CAWSVQKAYEQYF. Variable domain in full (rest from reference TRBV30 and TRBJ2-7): SQTIHQWPATLVQPVGSPLSLECTVEGTSNPNLYWYRQAAGRGLQLLFYSVGIGQISSEVPQNLSASRPQDRQFILSSKKLLLSDSGFYLCAWSVQKAYEQYFGPGTRLTVT.